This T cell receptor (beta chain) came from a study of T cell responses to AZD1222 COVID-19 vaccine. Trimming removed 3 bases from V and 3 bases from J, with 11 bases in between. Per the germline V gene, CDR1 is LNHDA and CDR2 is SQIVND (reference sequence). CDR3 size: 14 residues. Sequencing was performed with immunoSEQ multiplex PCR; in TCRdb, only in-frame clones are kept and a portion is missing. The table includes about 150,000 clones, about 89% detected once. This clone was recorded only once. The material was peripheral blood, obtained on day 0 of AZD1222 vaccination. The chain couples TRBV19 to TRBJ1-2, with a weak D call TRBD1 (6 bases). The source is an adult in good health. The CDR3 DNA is TGTGCCAGTAGTATGAACAGGGACGACTATGGCTACACCTTC. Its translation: CASSMNRDDYGYTF.